This entry is about one T cell receptor (beta chain). Antigen specificity is unknown. This CDR3 is missing its conserved last phenylalanine or tryptophan, likely due to a read error. The draw of peripheral blood yielded ten milliliters from each donor. In each sample, at least 6 million PBMCs were isolated. With a J-beta primer mix and a sample-barcoded 5' primer, a second PCR ran roughly 6 to 12 cycles. Each CDR3 protein is one row after TCRdb ran MiXCR on the 5' RACE reads. Of hundreds of thousands of distinct CDR3 sequences listed, about 30% are singletons. This sample is part of a study of blood T cells in healthy people across ages. Study results and limitations: Higher diversity and more naive CD4+ cells were features of long-lived donors, compared to aged donors.

Germline-derived CDR1 and CDR2 are SGHRS and YFSETQ. The CDR3 loop spans 14 amino acids. Between the trimmed V and J ends, which lost 0 bases and 0 bases, there was a span of 6 bases. The sequence came from a woman older than 75 in good health. What was sequenced was blood. J is TRBJ2-5 and V is TRBV5-1; D not resolved. The CDR3 coding sequence is TGCGCCAGCAGCTTGGTGGCGGACCAAGAGACCCAGTACAAC. Encoded protein: CASSLVADQETQYN.